The clone carrying this T cell receptor beta chain was recorded at least ten times. Its target is not known. Germline V gives CDR1 SGHVS, CDR2 FQNEAQ. This CDR3 has 16 amino acids. Germline trimming cut 3 bases from V and 1 base from J; bases unmatched to any gene: 5. The data are from a study of breast tumors, draining lymph nodes, adjacent tissues. One entry per CDR3 protein, called by TCRdb with MiXCR from the multiplex PCR reads. The sample records fewer than 90,000 distinct CDR3 sequences, approximately 30% being singletons. Samples came from axillary lymph nodes draining the breast cancer. Findings of the study overall: Luminal-like breast cancer showed significantly greater tumor-nontumor repertoire similarity than basal-like breast cancer did. Tumor TCR diversity was below lymph nodes but above nontumor tissue. Data fit most tumor T cells coming from lymph node, expanding in tumor. Tumor T cell lymph node origin was a supported hypothesis, not proven.

Sequenced: axillary lymph node tissue. The gene calls are TRBV7-8 and TRBJ2-5, with TRBD2 matching 10 bases. This receptor was taken from a female donor with breast cancer. Some clones in this sample may be carry-over from other donors' samples. This CDR3 reads CASSFQTSGTQETQYF. The DNA for the CDR3 is TGTGCCAGCAGCTTCCAAACTAGCGGGACCCAAGAGACCCAGTACTTC.